A single TCR beta chain is shown here with its context. Its specific antigen is unknown. Mismatch with germline at one junction end may stem from a read error. This specimen comes from a study of blood T cell repertoires in COVID-19 (dated by TCRdb to the early 2020s). As for the study more broadly: Samples covering the acute and convalescent phases of COVID-19 were provided by collaborators in the United States, Italy and Spain. The material from the prospective study consisted of cDNA or gDNA derived from T cells, B-cell-depleted T cells, or PBMCs. Subjects who had been exposed to COVID-19, were actively infected with it, or had recovered from it provided the deeply sampled blood TCRbeta repertoires that made up the dataset. The repertoires were made available in a free public database intended to serve as a resource for research on the immune response to SARS-CoV-2. The samples were drawn from the first 160 participants of the ongoing ImmuneRACE study and from 950 to 1,500 subjects provided by 6 global collaborators. A de-identified subject ID, COVID-19 status, age in years and sex were almost always included in the sample metadata. Where HLA class I and class II types were available, the types were taken from metadata supplied by the sample provider, not from assay-based typing. Study-wide conclusions, independent of this receptor: The amount of clinical and demographic metadata varied by source and participant and was provided uncurated.

The immunoSEQ Assay, a bias-controlled multiplex PCR, was used to amplify TCRbeta CDR3 regions from genomic DNA. As for the original processing: Within the assay, amplification of reference gene primers was used to estimate how many nucleated cells each sample contained. To quantify the absolute abundance of each unique TCRbeta CDR3 rearrangement, sequence reads were collapsed and filtered. For each sample, productive Simpson clonality was calculated as the square root of Simpson's diversity index across productive rearrangements. TCRdb obtained this table from immuneACCESS and retained in-frame rearrangements with V and J assigned. These tables miss some clones; where compared with another copy, unresolved V genes account for less than half of the shortfall, and the remainder is unexplained. V and J calls and clone size are those listed in that table; D and trimming were worked out from the DNA. The sample has around 150,000 clones on record, 75% to 85% of them singletons. The ten largest make up 4.5% to 6% of the sample.

Including cysteine and phenylalanine, the CDR3 has 14 amino acids. Only the CDR3 region is kept as DNA, spanning 42 bases read in frame from base 1. The germline V gene encodes CDR1 KGHSH and CDR2 LQKENI. Whole blood was collected in K2EDTA tubes by collaborating institutions according to the institutions' own protocols. For TCRbeta analysis, collaborators shipped samples as frozen whole blood, isolated PBMCs, or DNA extracted from either of those sample types. The specimen sequenced was peripheral blood. The V and J genes are TRBV18 and TRBJ2-1; the D match is possibly TRBD1 or TRBD2, with 5 bases aligned in each. The sequence derives from a woman between 45 and 60 years old with acute or convalescent COVID-19. The CDR3 corresponds to CASSPGPRDNEQFF. The DNA reads TGTGCCAGTTCACCGGGGCCCCGTGACAATGAGCAGTTCTTC.